This TCR beta chain comes out of a study of blood T cell repertoires in COVID-19. The protocol was immunoSEQ multiplex PCR, while the TCRdb copy is restricted to in-frame clones and leaves out a portion. The table has roughly 330,000 clones, 83% seen once. Germline V CDR1 and CDR2: MNHEY, SVGAGI. The CDR3 consists of 13 residues. Trimming removed 6 bases from V and 7 bases from J; junction bases left unmatched: 7. Sequencing was carried out using peripheral blood. The source of this sequence is a woman aged 45-65 years with acute or convalescent COVID-19. This chain connects TRBV6-5 to TRBJ2-5, with 8 bases that match TRBD1. The CDR3 bases are TGTGCCAGCAGCAAGGGACAGGAGGGGACCCAGTACTTC. Translated, it gives CASSKGQEGTQYF.